This T cell receptor (beta chain) was sequenced during a study of cytomegalovirus exposure and HLA in healthy donors. Looking at the study overall: Early release data held roughly 90 million unique TCRs from HLA-typed donors.

Germline assignment: CDR1 SGHRS and CDR2 YFSETQ. The CDR3 totals 16 residues. The J segment lost 5 bases and the V segment lost 0 bases, leaving 6 bases of the junction unmatched. Comment on this clone: Its specificity is not known. Other DNA sequences in the sample encode the same CDR3.

Overall study results and limits: Reports indicated that the classifier achieved high specificity and sensitivity in diagnosing cytomegalovirus status.

Primers for the PCR totalled 60 Vbeta and 13 Jbeta. Assay used: immunoSEQ multiplex PCR; TCRdb lists only in-frame clones, some missing. The sample has 200,000 to 250,000 clones, and its top ten clones hold 1.1%. What was sequenced was PBMCs. V gene TRBV5-1 combines with J gene TRBJ2-2, with 8 nucleotides matching TRBD2. This sequence was found in a girl under 10 years old in good health and CMV-seropositive. CDR3 DNA: TGCGCCAGCAGCTTGGCAGGTAGCGGGACTACCGGGGAGCTGTTTTTT. It specifies CASSLAGSGTTGELFF.